Below, 30 T cell receptor beta chains from the same sample are listed, as sequenced in a study of breast tumors, draining lymph nodes, adjacent tissues. Breast cancer patients provided tissue from their axillary draining lymph nodes. MiXCR, applied by TCRdb to the multiplex PCR reads, yields one record per CDR3 protein. The sample includes some 120,000 distinct CDR3 sequences, about 20% seen only once; the top ten take roughly 3.5%. The material sequenced was axillary lymph node tissue. The receptor source for this set is a female donor with breast cancer. Some clones in this sample may be carry-over from other donors' samples.

Details on this clonotype: A much larger clone sits a single nucleotide away, making a read error possible. The CDR3 is CASVQREKDDKLFF. In DNA form, the CDR3 reads TGTGCCAGCGTTCAGAGGGAGAAGGATGACAAACTGTTTTTT. This chain uses TRBV11-2 with TRBJ1-4; D ambiguous. The V gene's germline CDR1 is SGHAT and CDR2 FQNNGV. There are 14 residues in the CDR3.

Comment on this clonotype: This could be a read error, since a much larger clone is one nucleotide away. V usage is TRBV7-3 and J usage is TRBJ2-6; 8 bases fit TRBD2. V lost 4 bases and J lost 0; bases outside the gene matches: 11. Germline assignment: CDR1 SGHTA and CDR2 FQGTGA. There are 19 residues in the CDR3. CDR3 sequence reads: CASSSRGSGIGSGANVLTF. The CDR3 region has the DNA TGTGCCAGCAGCTCCAGGGGTAGCGGGATCGGCTCTGGGGCCAACGTCCTGACTTTC.

Ten or more counts support this clonotype. V gene TRBV6-5 combines with J gene TRBJ2-1, with TRBD2 matching over 8 bases. The CDR3 totals 15 residues. CDR1 is MNHEY and CDR2 is SVGAGI in the germline V gene. The V segment lost 8 bases and the J segment 1 base; nucleotides outside the gene matches: 7. The DNA for the CDR3 is TGTGCCAGCCAAAGGAGCGGGAGTTCCTACAATGAGCAGTTCTTC. Translating gives CASQRSGSSYNEQFF.

The sample holds many counts of this clonotype. The chain combines TRBV24-1 with TRBJ2-5; 9 bases fit TRBD2. Germline-derived CDR1 and CDR2 are KGHDR and SFDVKD. J gave up 4 bases and V 3 bases, and 5 bases lay outside the gene matches. The CDR3 has 15 amino acids. The CDR3 DNA reads TGTGCCACCAGTGATGCGCTAGCGGGGAGAGAGACCCAGTACTTC. This translates into CATSDALAGRETQYF.

This clonotype was seen many times. The rearrangement links TRBV5-1 to TRBJ2-7; tentative D call: TRBD1 (5 bases). The CDR3 is 14 residues long. The germline V gene encodes CDR1 SGHRS and CDR2 YFSETQ. Between the trimmed V and J ends, which lost 4 bases and 3 bases, there was a span of 14 bases. CDR3 in DNA: TGCGCCAGCAGCCCGAACAGACAGATCTACGAGCAGTACTTC. Encoded protein: CASSPNRQIYEQYF.

This clonotype was observed at least ten times. V is TRBV28 and J is TRBJ2-1; D remains ambiguous. In germline, CDR1 is MDHEN, CDR2 SYDVKM. This CDR3 spans 13 amino acids. Between the trimmed V and J ends, which lost 5 bases and 14 bases, there was a span of 19 bases. The DNA for the CDR3 is TGTGCCAGCAGTCTCTCATCGCCTTCATTTAAGTTCTTC. Translating gives CASSLSSPSFKFF.

This clonotype was counted ten times or more. The CDR3 region is CASSTDIGEKLFF. The DNA of the CDR3 is TGTGCCAGCAGCACGGACATTGGTGAAAAACTGTTTTTT. J is TRBJ1-4 and V is TRBV7-3; D possibly corresponds to TRBD1 (5 bases). Trimming left V 5 bases short and J 7 bases short, with 11 bases between. The CDR3 contains 13 residues. From germline, CDR1 is SGHTA and CDR2 FQGTGA.

This clonotype was counted many times. The rearrangement joins TRBV6-5 to TRBJ1-4, with D possibly TRBD1 on 6 matching bases. This CDR3 has 15 amino acids. V was pared by 0 bases and J by 3 bases, with 8 bases between. From germline, CDR1 is MNHEY and CDR2 SVGAGI. CDR3 amino acids: CASSYSGGANEKLFF. Here the CDR3 DNA reads TGTGCCAGCAGTTACTCCGGGGGCGCTAATGAAAAACTGTTTTTT.

About this clonotype itself: This may come from a read error, since a much larger clone is one base off. V usage is TRBV5-6 and J usage is TRBJ1-5; tentatively, D is TRBD1 (5 bases). The CDR3 is made up of 15 amino acids. With 4 bases removed from V and 5 bases from J, the gap between germline ends came to 16 bases. The germline V gene encodes CDR1 SGHDT and CDR2 YYEEEE. CDR3 sequence: CASSLARDGYQPQHF. The CDR3 DNA reads as TGTGCCAGCAGCCTGGCTCGGGACGGATATCAGCCCCAGCATTTT.

In DNA form, the CDR3 reads TGCAGTGCGCCCGGCACGTCGAAGAATGAGCAGTTCTTC. Protein product: CSAPGTSKNEQFF. The rearrangement links TRBV20-1 to TRBJ2-1, with unresolved D. The V end lost 6 bases, the J end lost 7 bases, and 16 bases lay between the germline ends. CDR3 length: 13 amino acids. CDR1 DFQATT and CDR2 SNEGSKA come from the germline V gene (reference sequence).

Only a few counts were recorded for this clonotype. V and J are TRBV14 and TRBJ2-3; TRBD2 agrees at 7 bases. The germline CDR1 and CDR2 sequences are SGHDN and FVKESK. This CDR3 is built from 17 residues. The trim removed 0 bases at V and 6 bases at J, leaving 12 bases unmatched. The CDR3 coding sequence is TGTGCCAGCAGCCAAGATTCGTGGGGGAGGGCCGCGGATACGCAGTATTTT. It is translated as CASSQDSWGRAADTQYF.

This clonotype has ten or more counts. The gene calls are TRBV28 and TRBJ2-1, with a weak D call TRBD1 (5 bases). This CDR3 comprises 12 residues. Germline lookup yields CDR1 MDHEN and CDR2 SYDVKM. Trimming cost V 2 bases and J 12 bases, with 11 bases left between them. CDR3 bases: TGTGCCAGCAGTTTAAGACAGTTTGGGCAGTTCTTC. This encodes CASSLRQFGQFF. Drawing the rest from reference TRBV28 and TRBJ2-1, the complete variable domain is DVKVTQSSRYLVKRTGEKVFLECVQDMDHENMFWYRQDPGLGLRLIYFSYDVKMKEKGDIPEGYSVSREKKERFSLILESASTNQTSMYLCASSLRQFGQFFGPGTRLTVL.

This clonotype has at least ten counts. This chain connects TRBV20-1 to TRBJ1-6; the D gene is possibly TRBD1 (6 bases). In germline, CDR1 is DFQATT, CDR2 SNEGSKA (reference sequence). The CDR3 covers 16 residues. V shed 4 bases and J shed 7 bases, with 20 bases lying between them. The CDR3, as DNA: TGCAGTGCTATAGAGCTTGTAACAGGGACGAATTCACCCCTCCACTTT. Translation gives CSAIELVTGTNSPLHF.

This clonotype was detected many times. The chain recombines TRBV11-2 with TRBJ2-2; D ambiguous. Germline assignment: CDR1 SGHAT and CDR2 FQNNGV. The CDR3 has 16 amino acids. Trimming pared 1 base from V and 7 bases from J, leaving 16 bases between. CDR3 nucleotide sequence: TGTGCCAGCAGCTTAGCCCCCCGGGTTGGGGTCGGGGAGCTGTTTTTT. Amino acid sequence: CASSLAPRVGVGELFF.

Many counts were recorded for this clonotype. The chain has TRBV9 and TRBJ2-1; 12 positions match TRBD2. The CDR3 has 15 amino acids. Germline V CDR1 and CDR2: SGDLS, YYNGEE. Trimming took 3 bases from V and 6 from J; bases not matched to a gene: 4. The CDR3, as DNA: TGTGCCAGCAGCGCACTAGCGGGGGGTGGCAATGAGCAGTTCTTC. Translation gives CASSALAGGGNEQFF.

Turning to this clonotype: Since a much larger clone is just one base distant, this may be a read error. The V gene is TRBV6-2 or TRBV6-3, the J gene TRBJ2-7; the D call may be TRBD1 or TRBD2 (5 bases each). Deletions cut 6 bases from V and 7 bases from J, with 19 bases between. The CDR3 consists of 14 residues. Germline CDR1 MNHEY, CDR2 SVGEGT. CDR3 sequence: CASSSTWGSREQYF. CDR3 sequence (DNA): TGTGCCAGCAGCAGCACTTGGGGGAGTCGGGAGCAGTACTTC.

In its sample, this clonotype was seen a few times. This chain links TRBV18 with TRBJ1-5; 7 bases are shared with TRBD1. Germline V gene sequence: CDR1 KGHSH, CDR2 LQKENI. Trimming took 4 bases from V and 0 from J; bases not matched to a gene: 6. The CDR3 loop spans 16 amino acids. The CDR3 spells CASSRGQEYSNQPQHF. DNA of the CDR3: TGTGCCAGCTCACGCGGACAGGAATATAGCAATCAGCCCCAGCATTTT. The whole variable domain, filled in from reference TRBV18 and TRBJ1-5, reads NAGVMQNPRHLVRRRGQEARLRCSPMKGHSHVYWYRQLPEEGLKFMVYLQKENIIDESGMPKERFSAEFPKEGPSILRIQQVVRGDSAAYFCASSRGQEYSNQPQHFGDGTRLSIL.

This clonotype was recorded at least ten times. The chain combines TRBV28 with TRBJ2-5; D might be TRBD1 (6 bases). V gave up 4 bases and J gave up 5 bases, with 17 bases separating them. The CDR3 length is 15 residues. Germline-derived CDR1 and CDR2 are MDHEN and SYDVKM. CDR3 nucleotides: TGTGCCAGCAGTTCGTGGGACACCAATAGGGAGACCCAGTACTTC. Translation gives CASSSWDTNRETQYF.

This clonotype was observed at least ten times. This sequence joins TRBV7-6 and TRBJ2-7, with D possibly TRBD1 on 6 matching bases. This CDR3 comprises 14 residues. V was trimmed by 4 bases and J by 4 bases, leaving 14 bases between them. Germline V gene data show CDR1 as SGHVS and CDR2 as FNYEAQ. The CDR3 here is CASSSVQGPYEQYF. CDR3 DNA sequence: TGTGCCAGCAGCTCCGTTCAGGGGCCGTACGAGCAGTACTTC.

This clonotype appeared many times. The chain is built from TRBV9 and TRBJ2-1, with a possible D match to TRBD1 (6 bases). This CDR3 spans 15 amino acids. Germline V gives CDR1 SGDLS, CDR2 YYNGEE. The V gene lost 2 bases and the J gene lost 7 bases, with 16 bases spanning the gap. The CDR3 sequence is CASSVSGVRENEQFF. DNA for the CDR3: TGTGCCAGCAGCGTGTCAGGGGTCAGGGAGAATGAGCAGTTCTTC.

This clonotype was detected only a few times. This chain links TRBV9 with TRBJ2-5; D is ambiguous. The CDR3 runs 14 residues. V lost 4 bases, J lost 0 bases, and 10 bases lay in between. Germline V gene data show CDR1 as SGDLS and CDR2 as YYNGEE. As DNA, the CDR3 is TGTGCCAGCAGCCCCCAGTCGTACCAAGAGACCCAGTACTTC. This codes for CASSPQSYQETQYF.

This clonotype was seen many times. The chain employs TRBV7-2 and TRBJ2-7; TRBD1 matches at 7 bases. Germline assignment: CDR1 SGHTA and CDR2 FQGNSA. The V and J ends lost 5 bases and 2 bases, in that order; junction bases with no gene match: 6. The CDR3 is made up of 14 amino acids. CDR3 protein: CASSIQQGTYEQYF. CDR3 nucleotide sequence: TGTGCCAGCAGCATCCAACAGGGGACCTACGAGCAGTACTTC.

The rearrangement uses TRBV5-4 and TRBJ2-3, with 8 bases fitting TRBD2. With V trimmed by 3 bases and J by 0 bases, 3 bases remained unmatched. This CDR3 contains 15 residues. Germline values: CDR1 SGHNT, CDR2 YYREEE (reference sequence). For the CDR3, the DNA is TGTGCCAGCAGCTCGCGGGGGGACAGCACAGATACGCAGTATTTT. As protein: CASSSRGDSTDTQYF.

In its sample, this clonotype was seen many times. The chain employs TRBV5-1 and TRBJ1-5; D call uncertain. This CDR3 comprises 13 residues. Trimming left V 1 base short and J 3 bases short, with 5 bases between. In germline, CDR1 is SGHRS, CDR2 YFSETQ. DNA for the CDR3: TGCGCCAGCAGCTTGTTCCTCAATCAGCCCCAGCATTTT. Its translation: CASSLFLNQPQHF.

This clonotype has a count of ten or more. The chain uses TRBV4-1 and TRBJ2-5; 12 nucleotides match TRBD2. This CDR3 has 19 amino acids. Trimming at V came to 1 base and at J to 1 base, leaving 10 bases not matched to a gene. Germline V gene sequence: CDR1 MGHRA, CDR2 YSYEKL. The CDR3 loop reads CASSQVPTSGGLLQETQYF. DNA of the CDR3: TGCGCCAGCAGCCAAGTTCCGACTAGCGGGGGCCTACTCCAAGAGACCCAGTACTTC.

The chain recombines TRBV9 with TRBJ2-3, with TRBD2 matching 15 bases. The CDR3 length is 17 residues. Germline CDR1 and CDR2: SGDLS and YYNGEE. The ends lost 4 bases at V and 4 bases at J; junction bases unmatched: 7. The CDR3 DNA reads TGTGCCAGCAGCTGGACTAGCGGGGGGGCTGGGGCAGATACGCAGTATTTT. Amino acid sequence: CASSWTSGGAGADTQYF.

This clonotype was counted ten times or more. CDR3 nucleotides: TGTGCCAGCATCTCGCCGGACGGCTACGAGCAGTACTTC. Translated: CASISPDGYEQYF. The chain recombines TRBV25-1 with TRBJ2-7; the D is unclear. The germline V gene encodes CDR1 MGHDK and CDR2 SYGVNS. V lost 7 bases and J 3 bases, leaving 13 bases between the germline ends. The CDR3 is 13 amino acids.

This clonotype was recorded at least ten times. The chain couples TRBV5-6 to TRBJ2-1, with D perhaps given as TRBD1 or TRBD2 (5 bases each). Looked up from germline, CDR1 is SGHDT and CDR2 is YYEEEE. This CDR3 is built from 13 residues. Trimming removed 4 bases at V and 5 bases at J, with 10 bases between. The CDR3, as DNA: TGTGCCAGCAGCGGGGGACCTCACAATGAGCAGTTCTTC. Its protein product is CASSGGPHNEQFF.

With respect to this clonotype: A much more abundant neighbour one base away suggests this may be a read error. The rearrangement uses TRBV5-1 and TRBJ2-5; 10 bases match TRBD2. The J segment lost 5 bases and the V segment lost 4 bases, leaving 5 bases of the junction unmatched. This CDR3 is built from 14 residues. CDR1 SGHRS and CDR2 YFSETQ come from the germline V gene. In DNA form, the CDR3 reads TGCGCCAGCAGCCGGACTAGCGGTGCTGAGACCCAGTACTTC. Translation gives CASSRTSGAETQYF.

In its sample, this clonotype was seen many times. V and J are TRBV6-1 and TRBJ2-3, with D possibly being TRBD2 (5 bases). The germline V and J ends were trimmed by 5 bases and 2 bases, with 11 bases remaining between them. The CDR3 has 14 amino acids. Germline V gene data show CDR1 as MNHNS and CDR2 as SASEGT. CDR3 region: CASSTRGSTDTQYF. CDR3 in DNA: TGTGCCAGCAGTACTCGCGGGTCCACAGATACGCAGTATTTT.